This T cell receptor (beta chain) appears in the sequencing data of a study of blood T cell repertoires in COVID-19. Study background: The analysed material was cDNA or gDNA that came from T cells, B-cell-depleted T cells, or PBMCs.

The method was immunoSEQ multiplex PCR; TCRdb's version includes in-frame clones alone and lacks a portion of them. The sample yields roughly 180,000 clones, roughly 83% seen once. Trimming cost V 5 bases and J 6 bases; bases outside gene matches: 8. The CDR3 runs 17 residues. CDR1 and CDR2 (germline): LNHDA, SQIVND (reference sequence). The chain couples TRBV19 to TRBJ2-6, with 12 positions matching TRBD1. Sequencing used peripheral blood. This TCR was recovered from a middle-aged woman with COVID-19, enrolled during active disease. The CDR3 spells CASSVGTGGLLANVLTF. CDR3 DNA: TGTGCCAGTAGTGTAGGGACAGGGGGCCTATTGGCCAACGTCCTGACTTTC.